This passage covers 13 T cell receptor beta chains from one sample sequenced in a study of shared clonotypes between healthy human individuals. Assay used: immunoSEQ multiplex PCR; TCRdb lists only in-frame clones, some missing. In the table there are 950,000 to 1,300,000 clones, 65% to 75% of which are singletons. Sequencing was carried out using memory CD4+ T cells sorted from blood. The subset denotes: CD45RA-negative fraction. These receptors originate from a man younger than 35 in good health.

This clone was counted a single time. The rearrangement joins TRBV15 to TRBJ2-7; weak D call: TRBD1 (6 bases). The V gene's germline CDR1 is LNHNV and CDR2 YYDKDF (reference sequence). The CDR3 covers 15 residues. Trimming stripped 0 bases from V and 4 bases from J, with 13 bases between. The CDR3 DNA reads as TGTGCCACCAGCAGAGATCAGGGGAGCATTTACGAGCAGTACTTC. As protein: CATSRDQGSIYEQYF.

This clone was counted a single time. The gene calls are TRBV5-6 and TRBJ2-5; the D is unclear. With the DNA end fitting TRBJ2-7 better, the J assignment may be wrong. Per the germline V gene, CDR1 is SGHDT and CDR2 is YYEEEE. This CDR3 has 12 residues. CDR3 DNA: TGTGCCAGCAGCCTCTTTACCTACGAGCAGTACTTC. Its protein product is CASSLFTYEQYF.

The chain is built from TRBV29-1 and TRBJ2-3, with 9 nucleotides matching TRBD2. Germline CDR1 SQVTM, CDR2 ANQGSEA. J lost 4 bases, V lost 4 bases, and 6 bases had no gene match. This CDR3 region has 14 residues. CDR3 DNA sequence: TGCAGCGTTGTCCCTAGCGGGATATCAGATACGCAGTATTTT. Translating gives CSVVPSGISDTQYF.

This clone was counted at least ten times. The CDR3 DNA sequence: TGTGCCAGCAGCTTTTTACGCGAGCAGTACTTC. Translation gives CASSFLREQYF. The chain carries TRBV7-2 and TRBJ2-7; D uncertain. Trimming left V 3 bases short and J 6 bases short, with 6 bases between. The CDR3 is 11 amino acids. Germline V lookup: CDR1 SGHTA, CDR2 FQGNSA. The full variable domain, in which reference TRBV7-2 and TRBJ2-7 provide the parts outside the CDR3, is GAGVSQSPSNKVTEKGKDVELRCDPISGHTALYWYRQSLGQGLEFLIYFQGNSAPDKSGLPSDRFSAERTGGSVSTLTIQRTQQEDSAVYLCASSFLREQYFGPGTRLTVT.

The genes are TRBV5-1 and TRBJ2-7; TRBD1 aligns across 11 bases. V shed 3 bases and J 5 bases; nucleotides not matched to a gene: 4. Germline lookup yields CDR1 SGHRS and CDR2 YFSETQ. This CDR3 comprises 14 residues. The CDR3 here is CASSSGQGVNEQYF. The CDR3 coding sequence is TGCGCCAGCAGCTCGGGACAGGGGGTAAACGAGCAGTACTTC.

The sample holds many counts of this clone. The chain joins TRBV10-3 to TRBJ2-2; 13 bases are shared with TRBD2. Germline V gene lookup returns CDR1 ENHRY and CDR2 SYGVKD. With 6 bases clipped from V and 4 bases from J, the junction kept 5 bases outside the gene matches. This CDR3 is built from 16 residues. CDR3 nucleotide sequence: TGTGCCATCAGCGATACTAGCGGGAGGGTCACCGGGGAGCTGTTTTTT. This sequence encodes CAISDTSGRVTGELFF.

The rearrangement joins TRBV19 to TRBJ2-3; a weak D match, TRBD2 (5 bases). The CDR3 loop spans 15 amino acids. Trimming cost V 4 bases and J 0 bases, with 11 bases left between them. Germline V lookup: CDR1 LNHDA, CDR2 SQIVND (reference sequence). The CDR3 loop is CASSKLAISTDTQYF. The CDR3, as DNA: TGTGCCAGTAGTAAATTAGCGATAAGCACAGATACGCAGTATTTT.

This chain links TRBV5-1 with TRBJ2-1; the match to TRBD2 covers 10 bases. Germline CDR1 reads SGHRS; CDR2 reads YFSETQ. V trimming: 1 base; J trimming: 9 bases; junction bases outside the gene matches: 7. The CDR3 runs to 15 residues. CDR3 in DNA: TGCGCCAGCAGCTTGATAGCGGGAGGATTAGGTGAGCAGTTCTTC. Its protein product is CASSLIAGGLGEQFF.

This clone was observed a handful of times. The V call is TRBV28, the J call TRBJ2-5, with 7 positions matching TRBD1. The CDR3 is 16 amino acids. The junction had 12 bases not matched to a gene; V was cut back by 6 bases and J by 2 bases. In germline, CDR1 is MDHEN, CDR2 SYDVKM. CDR3 protein: CASSPRQGLLQETQYF. The CDR3 DNA sequence: TGTGCCAGCAGCCCTCGACAGGGCCTCCTTCAAGAGACCCAGTACTTC.

V is TRBV18 and J is TRBJ2-2; D is possibly TRBD1 (6 bases). Germline CDR1 reads KGHSH; CDR2 reads LQKENI. Trimming took off 10 bases at V and 0 bases at J, with 15 bases between the two ends. This CDR3 contains 15 residues. The DNA for the CDR3 is TGTGCCACCTCCCCCGGGACAACGAACACCGGGGAGCTGTTTTTT. Protein product: CATSPGTTNTGELFF.

A few counts support this clone. Additional DNA sequences in this sample encode the identical CDR3. V gene TRBV10-3 combines with J gene TRBJ2-7; tentative D call: TRBD1 (5 bases). The CDR3 length is 11 residues. The ends were cut back, 6 bases at V and 3 bases at J, with 6 bases in the middle. Germline-derived CDR1 and CDR2 are ENHRY and SYGVKD. The CDR3: CAIRDSYEQYF. The CDR3 nucleotides read TGTGCCATCAGAGACAGCTACGAGCAGTACTTC.

This clone was picked up a small number of times. The chain links TRBV19 to TRBJ1-5; 11 bases are a match to TRBD1. CDR1 LNHDA and CDR2 SQIVND come from the germline V gene (reference sequence). V shed 5 bases and J 8 bases; nucleotides not matched to a gene: 5. The CDR3 is 14 residues long. CDR3 in DNA: TGTGCCAGTAGTCCGGACAGGGGGCTTGAGCCCCAGCATTTT. Its translation is CASSPDRGLEPQHF.

This chain links TRBV10-3 with TRBJ2-7; 11 positions agree with TRBD2. The CDR3 is made up of 14 amino acids. CDR1 and CDR2 (germline): ENHRY, SYGVKD. The J segment lost 4 bases and the V segment lost 10 bases, leaving 9 bases of the junction unmatched. CDR3 protein: CATRTGTSGYEQYF. Written as DNA, the CDR3 is TGTGCCACACGGACCGGGACTAGCGGTTACGAGCAGTACTTC.